One and the same sample provided the 10 T cell receptor beta chains below, sequenced in a study of OX40 agonist ivuxolimab in advanced cancers. TCRdb's table, derived via immunoSEQ multiplex PCR, lists solely in-frame clones and lacks some. The sample lists tens of thousands of clones, over 90% occurring once. Sequences were derived from CD4+ or CD8+ T cells sorted from blood, sampled in a trial of the OX40 agonist ivuxolimab. The receptors here all came from an adult with an advanced solid tumor such as melanoma, head and neck, liver or kidney cancer.

CDR3 in amino acids: CASSLGATYEQYF. As DNA, the CDR3 is TGTGCCAGCAGCTTGGGGGCCACCTACGAGCAGTACTTC. This rearrangement joins TRBV11-2 to TRBJ2-7; TRBD1 might be the D (6 bases). Germline V gene lookup returns CDR1 SGHAT and CDR2 FQNNGV. V shed 3 bases and J shed 2 bases, with 8 bases lying between them. This CDR3 region has 13 residues.

The rearrangement links TRBV7-9 to TRBJ2-5; D may be TRBD2 (7 bases). V dropped 6 bases and J dropped 5 bases, with 16 bases sitting between them. This CDR3 region has 14 residues. The V gene's germline CDR1 is SEHNR and CDR2 FQNEAQ (reference sequence). CDR3 protein: CASRPRGAWETQYF. The CDR3 DNA reads TGTGCCAGCAGACCCCGGGGGGCGTGGGAGACCCAGTACTTC.

This clone was detected only once. The rearrangement links TRBV7-2 to TRBJ2-3; D remains ambiguous. The V gene lost 5 bases and the J gene lost 3 bases, with 18 bases spanning the gap. The CDR3 consists of 16 residues. The V gene's germline CDR1 is SGHTA and CDR2 FQGNSA. The CDR3 DNA is TGTGCCAGCAGCCTCTACCCGGGCGGCCAGACAGATACGCAGTATTTT. It yields the protein CASSLYPGGQTDTQYF. Filled out from reference TRBV7-2 and TRBJ2-3, the complete variable domain reads GAGVSQSPSNKVTEKGKDVELRCDPISGHTALYWYRQSLGQGLEFLIYFQGNSAPDKSGLPSDRFSAERTGGSVSTLTIQRTQQEDSAVYLCASSLYPGGQTDTQYFGPGTRLTVL.

The chain employs TRBV29-1 and TRBJ2-5, with 13 bases lining up with TRBD2. This CDR3 spans 15 amino acids. CDR1 is SQVTM and CDR2 is ANQGSEA in the germline V gene. With V trimmed by 7 bases and J by 4 bases, 9 bases remained unmatched. The CDR3: CSDPGLAGVGETQYF. The DNA for the CDR3 is TGCAGCGATCCAGGACTAGCGGGAGTTGGAGAGACCCAGTACTTC.

V usage is TRBV9 and J usage is TRBJ1-1; 8 bases line up with TRBD1. Per germline, CDR1 SGDLS and CDR2 YYNGEE. V lost 2 bases to trimming and J lost 6 bases; unmatched junction nucleotides: 9. The CDR3 is 15 amino acids. CDR3 residues: CASSVETGVGAEAFF. The CDR3 nucleotides read TGTGCCAGCAGCGTGGAGACAGGGGTGGGCGCTGAAGCTTTCTTT.

The chain uses TRBV6-5 and TRBJ1-1, with D maybe TRBD1 (6 bases). Germline V gives CDR1 MNHEY, CDR2 SVGAGI. The V and J ends lost 4 bases and 0 bases respectively, with 12 bases between them. CDR3 length: 15 residues. CDR3 residues: CASSFKGHLNTEAFF. The CDR3 DNA reads TGTGCCAGCAGTTTTAAGGGACACCTGAACACTGAAGCTTTCTTT.

V usage is TRBV5-8 and J usage is TRBJ2-5; 11 nucleotides line up with TRBD2. Germline V gene lookup returns CDR1 SGHTS and CDR2 YDEGEE. V was clipped by 3 bases and J by 5 bases; unmatched bases: 9. The CDR3 length is 16 residues. This CDR3 reads CASSSLAGGPGETQYF. DNA for the CDR3: TGTGCCAGCAGCTCATTAGCGGGAGGGCCCGGGGAGACCCAGTACTTC.

This chain connects TRBV10-2 to TRBJ2-1; 7 positions match TRBD2. There are 15 residues in the CDR3. Germline V gives CDR1 WSHSY, CDR2 SAAADI. J gave up 4 bases and V 8 bases, and 11 bases lay outside the gene matches. The CDR3 DNA reads as TGCGCCAGCGGGGAGGGTCGGGTCCGATACAATGAGCAGTTCTTC. Translation: CASGEGRVRYNEQFF.

This clone was seen just once. The V and J genes are TRBV25-1 and TRBJ1-2; 9 bases fit TRBD1. The CDR3 loop spans 13 amino acids. Germline trimming cut 6 bases from V and 8 bases from J; bases unmatched to any gene: 7. Germline V gene lookup returns CDR1 MGHDK and CDR2 SYGVNS. This chain's CDR3 is CASRTWDREGYTF. For the CDR3, the DNA is TGTGCCAGCAGAACATGGGACAGGGAGGGCTACACCTTC.

The gene calls are TRBV12-1 and TRBJ1-2; the D call of TRBD1 is as the table states it, not checked on the DNA. TRBV12-1 is assigned pseudogene status. The CDR3 covers 14 residues. CDR3 nucleotides: TGTGCCAGCAGCTTGGGGGACAGGGGCTATGGCTACACCTTC. Translation: CASSLGDRGYGYTF.